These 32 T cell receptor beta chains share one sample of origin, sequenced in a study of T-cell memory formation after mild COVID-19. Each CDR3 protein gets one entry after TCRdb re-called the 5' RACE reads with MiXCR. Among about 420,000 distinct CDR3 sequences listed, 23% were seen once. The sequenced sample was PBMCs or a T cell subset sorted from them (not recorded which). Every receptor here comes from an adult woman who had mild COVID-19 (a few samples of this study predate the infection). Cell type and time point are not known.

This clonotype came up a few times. The CDR3 DNA sequence: TGTGCCAGCTCACCCCTCAGGGGGGACTCGGGGGCCCAGCATTTT. As protein: CASSPLRGDSGAQHF. The chain has TRBV18 and TRBJ1-5; TRBD1 matches 7 bases. CDR1 and CDR2 (germline): KGHSH, LQKENI. CDR3 length: 15 amino acids. The V and J ends lost 3 bases and 11 bases, in that order; junction bases with no gene match: 13.

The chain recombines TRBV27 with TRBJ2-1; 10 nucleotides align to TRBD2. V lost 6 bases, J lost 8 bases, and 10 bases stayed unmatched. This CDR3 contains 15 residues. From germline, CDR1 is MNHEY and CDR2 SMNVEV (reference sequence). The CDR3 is CASRKRGGLGHEQFF. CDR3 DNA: TGTGCCAGCAGAAAGCGGGGGGGCCTGGGCCATGAGCAGTTCTTC.

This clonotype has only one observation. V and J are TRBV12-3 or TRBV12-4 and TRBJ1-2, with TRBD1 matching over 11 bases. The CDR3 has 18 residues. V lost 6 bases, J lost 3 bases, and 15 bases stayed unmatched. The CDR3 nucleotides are TGTGCCAGCAGACCTCGGACAGGGGGCATTCCCTTTGACTATGGCTACACCTTC. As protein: CASRPRTGGIPFDYGYTF.

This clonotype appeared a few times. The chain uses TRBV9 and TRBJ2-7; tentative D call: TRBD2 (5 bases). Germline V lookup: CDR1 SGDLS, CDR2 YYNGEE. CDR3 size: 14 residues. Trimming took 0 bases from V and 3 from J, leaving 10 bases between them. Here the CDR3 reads CASSVELSDYEQYF. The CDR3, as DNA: TGTGCCAGCAGCGTAGAACTTAGCGACTACGAGCAGTACTTC.

In DNA, the CDR3 is TGCGCCAGCAGTGGGGCAGGGGATGCCCCTACGCAGTATTTT. Translating gives CASSGAGDAPTQYF. The genes are TRBV5-1 and TRBJ2-3, with D maybe TRBD1 (6 bases). V lost 5 bases, J lost 8 bases, and 18 bases lay in between. CDR1 is SGHRS and CDR2 is YFSETQ in the germline V gene. The CDR3 spans 14 residues.

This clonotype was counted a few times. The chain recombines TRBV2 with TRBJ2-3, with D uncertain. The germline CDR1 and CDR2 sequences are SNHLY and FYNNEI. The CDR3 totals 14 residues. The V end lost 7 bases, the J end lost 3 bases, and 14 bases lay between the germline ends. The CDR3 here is CASKEPGHTDTQYF. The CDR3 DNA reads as TGTGCCAGCAAAGAACCTGGGCATACAGATACGCAGTATTTT. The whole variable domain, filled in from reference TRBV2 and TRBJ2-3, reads EPEVTQTPSHQVTQMGQEVILRCVPISNHLYFYWYRQILGQKVEFLVSFYNNEISEKSEIFDDQFSVERPDGSNFTLKIRSTKLEDSAMYFCASKEPGHTDTQYFGPGTRLTVL.

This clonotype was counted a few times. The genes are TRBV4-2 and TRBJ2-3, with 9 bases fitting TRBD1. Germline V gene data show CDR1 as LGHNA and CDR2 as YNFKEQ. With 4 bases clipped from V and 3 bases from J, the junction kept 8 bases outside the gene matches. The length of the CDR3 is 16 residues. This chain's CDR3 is CASSRDRTGATDTQYF. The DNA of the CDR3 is TGTGCCAGCAGCCGCGACCGGACAGGGGCTACAGATACGCAGTATTTT.

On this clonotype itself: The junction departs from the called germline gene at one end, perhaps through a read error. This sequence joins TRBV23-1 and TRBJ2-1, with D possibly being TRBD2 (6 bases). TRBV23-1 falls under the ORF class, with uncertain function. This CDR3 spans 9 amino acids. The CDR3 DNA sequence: TGCGCCAGCAGTCAATCCGGGACTTTC. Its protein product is CASSQSGTF.

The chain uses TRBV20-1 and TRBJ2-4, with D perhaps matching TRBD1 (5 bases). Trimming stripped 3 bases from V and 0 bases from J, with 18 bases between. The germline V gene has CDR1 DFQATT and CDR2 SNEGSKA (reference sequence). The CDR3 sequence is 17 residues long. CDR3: CSARLIRDEVAKNIQYF. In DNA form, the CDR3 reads TGCAGTGCTAGGTTAATCAGGGATGAGGTAGCCAAAAACATTCAGTACTTC.

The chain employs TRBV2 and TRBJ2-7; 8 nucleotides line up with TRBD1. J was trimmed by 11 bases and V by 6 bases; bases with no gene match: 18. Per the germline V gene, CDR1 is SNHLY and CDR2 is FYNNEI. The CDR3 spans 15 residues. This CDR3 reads CASRMDRDRLLEEYF. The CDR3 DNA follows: TGTGCCAGCAGGATGGACAGGGACAGGCTACTGGAGGAGTACTTC.

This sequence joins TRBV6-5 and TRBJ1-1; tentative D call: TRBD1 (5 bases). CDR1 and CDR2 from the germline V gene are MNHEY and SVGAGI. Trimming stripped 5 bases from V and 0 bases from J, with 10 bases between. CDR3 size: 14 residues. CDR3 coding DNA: TGTGCCAGCAGTCGGGAGGGGATGAACACTGAAGCTTTCTTT. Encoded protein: CASSREGMNTEAFF.

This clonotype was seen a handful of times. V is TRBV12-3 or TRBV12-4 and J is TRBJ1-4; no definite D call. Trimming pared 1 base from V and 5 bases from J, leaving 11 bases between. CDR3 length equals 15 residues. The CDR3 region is CASSLDSPHNEKLFF. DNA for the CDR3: TGTGCCAGCAGTTTAGACAGCCCGCACAATGAAAAACTGTTTTTT.

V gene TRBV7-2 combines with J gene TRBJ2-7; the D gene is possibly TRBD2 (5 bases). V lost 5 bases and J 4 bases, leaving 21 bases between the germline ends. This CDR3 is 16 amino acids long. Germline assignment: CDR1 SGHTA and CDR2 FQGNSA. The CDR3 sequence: CASSPFWEWDRYEQYF. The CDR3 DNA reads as TGTGCCAGCAGCCCCTTCTGGGAGTGGGATAGGTACGAGCAGTACTTC.

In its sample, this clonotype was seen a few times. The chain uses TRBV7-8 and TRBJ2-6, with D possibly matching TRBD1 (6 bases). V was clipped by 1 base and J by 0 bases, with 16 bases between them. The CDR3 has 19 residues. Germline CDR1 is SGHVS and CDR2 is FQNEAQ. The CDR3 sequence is CASSLVPRQAHSGANVLTF. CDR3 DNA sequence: TGTGCCAGCAGCTTAGTCCCCAGACAGGCCCACTCTGGGGCCAACGTCCTGACTTTC.

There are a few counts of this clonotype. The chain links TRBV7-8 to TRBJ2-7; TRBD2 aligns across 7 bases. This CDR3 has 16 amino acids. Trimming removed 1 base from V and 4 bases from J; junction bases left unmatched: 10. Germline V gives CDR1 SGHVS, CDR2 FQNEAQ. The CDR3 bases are TGTGCCAGCAGCTTAGGCCCGAGGCTAGCGGTATACGAGCAGTACTTC. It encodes CASSLGPRLAVYEQYF.

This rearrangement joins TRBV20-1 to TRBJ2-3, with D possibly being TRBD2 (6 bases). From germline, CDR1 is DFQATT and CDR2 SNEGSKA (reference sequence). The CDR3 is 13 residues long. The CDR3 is CRGQEGSTDTQYF. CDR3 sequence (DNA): TGCAGGGGTCAGGAGGGTAGCACAGATACGCAGTATTTT.

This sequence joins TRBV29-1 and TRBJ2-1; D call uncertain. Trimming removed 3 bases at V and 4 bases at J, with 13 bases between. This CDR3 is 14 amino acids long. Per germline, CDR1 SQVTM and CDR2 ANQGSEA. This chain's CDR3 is CSVEYSQPYNEQFF. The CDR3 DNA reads TGCAGCGTTGAGTACTCGCAACCTTACAATGAGCAGTTCTTC.

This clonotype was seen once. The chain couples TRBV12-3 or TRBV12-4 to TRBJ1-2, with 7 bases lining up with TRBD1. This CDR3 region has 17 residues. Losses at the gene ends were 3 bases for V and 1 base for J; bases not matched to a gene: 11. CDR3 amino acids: CASSFGLTGEDNYGYTF. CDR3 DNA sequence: TGTGCCAGCAGTTTCGGGCTTACAGGGGAAGATAACTATGGCTACACCTTC.

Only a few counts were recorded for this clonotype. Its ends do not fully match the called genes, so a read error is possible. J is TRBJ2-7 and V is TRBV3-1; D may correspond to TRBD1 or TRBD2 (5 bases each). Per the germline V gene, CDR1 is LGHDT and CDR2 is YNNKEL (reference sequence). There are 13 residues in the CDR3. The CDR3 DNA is TGTGCCAGCAGGCAAGAGAGGGGCGGCGAGCAGTACTTC. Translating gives CASRQERGGEQYF.

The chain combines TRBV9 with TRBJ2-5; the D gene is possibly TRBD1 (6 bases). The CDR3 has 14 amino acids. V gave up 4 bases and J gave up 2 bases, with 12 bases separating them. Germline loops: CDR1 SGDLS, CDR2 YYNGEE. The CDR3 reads CASSPADRQETQYF. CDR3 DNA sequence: TGTGCCAGCAGCCCCGCCGACAGGCAAGAGACCCAGTACTTC.

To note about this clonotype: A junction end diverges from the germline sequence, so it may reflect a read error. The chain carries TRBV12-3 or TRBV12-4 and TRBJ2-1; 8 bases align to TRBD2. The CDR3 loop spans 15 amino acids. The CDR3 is CASSLAGPSYNEQFF. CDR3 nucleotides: TGTGCCAGCAGTCTAGCGGGCCCAAGCTACAATGAGCAGTTCTTC.

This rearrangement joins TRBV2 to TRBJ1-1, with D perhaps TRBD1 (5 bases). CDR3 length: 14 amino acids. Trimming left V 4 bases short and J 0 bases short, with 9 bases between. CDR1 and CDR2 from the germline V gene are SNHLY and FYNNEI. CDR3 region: CASSVWDVNTEAFF. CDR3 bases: TGTGCCAGCAGTGTTTGGGACGTGAACACTGAAGCTTTCTTT.

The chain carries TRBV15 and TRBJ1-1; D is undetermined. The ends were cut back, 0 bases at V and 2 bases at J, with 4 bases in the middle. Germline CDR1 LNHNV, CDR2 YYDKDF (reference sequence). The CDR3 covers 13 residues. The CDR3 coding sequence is TGTGCCACCAGCAGAGATAGCAACACTGAAGCTTTCTTT. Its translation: CATSRDSNTEAFF.

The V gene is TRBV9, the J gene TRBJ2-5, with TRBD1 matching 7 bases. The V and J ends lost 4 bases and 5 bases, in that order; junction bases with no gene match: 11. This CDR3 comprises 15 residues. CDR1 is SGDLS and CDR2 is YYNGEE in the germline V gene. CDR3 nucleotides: TGTGCCAGCAGCACCAGCTCACAGGGGCAGGAGACCCAGTACTTC. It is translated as CASSTSSQGQETQYF. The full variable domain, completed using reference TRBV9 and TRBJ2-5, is DSGVTQTPKHLITATGQRVTLRCSPRSGDLSVYWYQQSLDQGLQFLIQYYNGEERAKGNILERFSAQQFPDLHSELNLSSLELGDSALYFCASSTSSQGQETQYFGPGTRLLVL.

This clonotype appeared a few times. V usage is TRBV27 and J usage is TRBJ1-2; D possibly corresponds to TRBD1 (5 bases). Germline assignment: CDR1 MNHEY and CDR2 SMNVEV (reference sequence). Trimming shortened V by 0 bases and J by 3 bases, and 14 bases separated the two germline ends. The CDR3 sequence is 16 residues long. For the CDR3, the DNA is TGTGCCAGCAGTTTATCCGCAGGTGGGGACTACTATGGCTACACCTTC. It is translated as CASSLSAGGDYYGYTF.

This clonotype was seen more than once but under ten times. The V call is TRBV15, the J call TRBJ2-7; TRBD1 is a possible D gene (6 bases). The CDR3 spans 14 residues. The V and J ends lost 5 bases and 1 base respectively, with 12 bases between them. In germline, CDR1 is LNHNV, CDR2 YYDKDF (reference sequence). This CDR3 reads CATSLRTESYEQYF. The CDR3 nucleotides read TGTGCCACCAGCCTTCGGACAGAGTCCTACGAGCAGTACTTC. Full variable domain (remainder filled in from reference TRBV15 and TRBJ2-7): DAMVIQNPRYQVTQFGKPVTLSCSQTLNHNVMYWYQQKSSQAPKLLFHYYDKDFNNEADTPDNFQSRRPNTSFCFLDIRSPGLGDTAMYLCATSLRTESYEQYFGPGTRLTVT.

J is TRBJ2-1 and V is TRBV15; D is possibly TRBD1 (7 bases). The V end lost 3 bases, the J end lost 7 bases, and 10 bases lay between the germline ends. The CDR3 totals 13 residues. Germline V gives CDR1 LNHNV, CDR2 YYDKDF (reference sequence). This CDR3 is CATSRPGGNEQFF. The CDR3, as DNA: TGTGCCACCAGCAGGCCAGGGGGGAATGAGCAGTTCTTC.

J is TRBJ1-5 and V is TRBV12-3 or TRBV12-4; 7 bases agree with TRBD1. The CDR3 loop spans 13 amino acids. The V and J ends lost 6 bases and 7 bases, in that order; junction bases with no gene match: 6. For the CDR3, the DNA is TGTGCCAGCAGCCGCGACAGGGCCCAGCCCCAGCATTTT. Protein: CASSRDRAQPQHF.

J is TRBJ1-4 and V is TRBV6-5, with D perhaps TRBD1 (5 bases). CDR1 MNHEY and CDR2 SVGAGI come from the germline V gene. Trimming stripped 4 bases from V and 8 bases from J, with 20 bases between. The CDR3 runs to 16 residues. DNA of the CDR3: TGTGCCAGCAGTTCTCCCACTGAGAGGGGACGGGAAAAACTGTTTTTT. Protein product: CASSSPTERGREKLFF.

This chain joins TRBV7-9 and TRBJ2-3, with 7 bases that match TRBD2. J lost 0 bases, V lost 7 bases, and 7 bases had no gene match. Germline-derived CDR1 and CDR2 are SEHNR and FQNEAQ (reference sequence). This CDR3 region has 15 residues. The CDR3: CASKRRGTSTDTQYF. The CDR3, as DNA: TGTGCCAGCAAAAGGCGGGGGACTAGCACAGATACGCAGTATTTT.

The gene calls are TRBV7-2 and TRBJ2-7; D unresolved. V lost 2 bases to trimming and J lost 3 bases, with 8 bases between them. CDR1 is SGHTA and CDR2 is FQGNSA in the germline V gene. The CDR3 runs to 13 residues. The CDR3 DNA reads TGTGCCAGCAGCTTAACATTTCACTACGAGCAGTACTTC. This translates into CASSLTFHYEQYF.

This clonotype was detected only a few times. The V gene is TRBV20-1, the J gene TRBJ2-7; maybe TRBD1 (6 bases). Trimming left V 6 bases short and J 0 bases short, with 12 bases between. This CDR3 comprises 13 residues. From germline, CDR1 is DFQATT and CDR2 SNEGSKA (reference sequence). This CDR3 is CSANRDTSYEQYF. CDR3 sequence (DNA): TGCAGTGCCAACCGGGACACCTCCTACGAGCAGTACTTC.